This TCR beta chain comes out of a study of blood T cell repertoires in COVID-19. Study as a whole: The United States, Italy and Spain provided the acute and convalescent COVID-19 samples.

As handled by the study authors: Nucleated cell counts were estimated from reference gene primer amplification. Profiled with immunoSEQ multiplex PCR; TCRdb holds only in-frame clones, not every one. The DNA was the basis for D and trimming; V, J and clone size are from that table. Of 160,000 or so clones in the sample, around 89% were seen once. This CDR3 is 15 amino acids long. Germline V gives CDR1 LNHDA, CDR2 SQIVND (reference sequence). The trim removed 5 bases at V and 4 bases at J, leaving 5 bases unmatched. The sequence was obtained from a man aged 55 to 70 with acute or convalescent COVID-19. V gene TRBV19 combines with J gene TRBJ2-3; the match to TRBD2 covers 11 bases. Sequencing was performed on peripheral blood. The CDR3: CASSLASGGPDTQYF. CDR3 DNA sequence: TGTGCCAGTAGTCTTGCTAGCGGGGGGCCAGATACGCAGTATTTT.